The clone carrying this TCR beta chain has more than one count but fewer than ten. The data belong to a study of molecular identifiers for immune sequencing clone quantification. V was clipped by 0 bases and J by 0 bases, with 9 bases between them. Germline V lookup: CDR1 SGHVS, CDR2 FNYEAQ. The CDR3 has 16 residues. Listed TCR primers, together with previously described methods, were used for the bulk TCR libraries. One entry per CDR3 protein, called by TCRdb with MiXCR from the PCR reads. In the table there are about 320,000 distinct CDR3 sequences, about a fifth of which are singletons. Sorting was used to obtain naive CD8 T cells (CD8+CD4-CCR7+CD45RA+).

The origin of this receptor is a human donor in good health. Some libraries in this study had Jurkat cell RNA spiked in. The chain uses TRBV7-6 and TRBJ2-4; D not resolved. Sequencing was carried out using naive CD8+ T cells from blood, with Jurkat cell RNA spiked in. The sample's subset: FACS-sorted CD8+CD4-CCR7+CD45RA+ naive T cells. The CDR3 bases are TGTGCCAGCAGCTTAGCGATACTCCTAGCCAAAAACATTCAGTACTTC. Its translation: CASSLAILLAKNIQYF.